This TCR beta chain was recorded in a study of cytomegalovirus exposure and HLA in healthy donors (dated by TCRdb to 2016 to 2017). The study in broad terms: The 650 to 750 repertoires of the first cohort and the 110 or so validation repertoires were produced on the same platform, according to a later analysis. The aim of the study was to test whether cataloging public T cell receptors could identify signatures of past pathogen exposure. In addition to the first cohort of about 650 subjects, a separate validation cohort of approximately 110 different subjects was used. The study combined high-throughput TCR immunosequencing, statistical association of individual TCRs with disease status, and machine learning to predict cytomegalovirus infection status.

As for this clone: This receptor's antigen is unknown. The sample holds no much larger clone one base away, and base qualities are not on file.

Donors formed part of the validation cohort, which comprised 120 or so subjects and was distinct from the first cohort of 550 to 850 subjects. The library was generated by the immunoSEQ multiplex PCR assay. The authors' pipeline ran thus. To diagnose cytomegalovirus status from the catalog of TCR beta chain sequences, a statistical classification framework was built. TCRdb stores this immuneACCESS table with in-frame sequences only. Part of the clones is absent; in the studies checked, under half of the shortfall reflects unresolved V genes, and no reason is known for the rest. Clonal size and the V and J genes are those of that table, whereas D and trimming came from the DNA. This sample has 180,000 or so clones in its table, and 86% of those were observed once. 7.2% of the sample goes to the ten largest clones. In the germline V gene (reference sequence), CDR1 corresponds to MNHEY and CDR2 to SMNVEV. The CDR3, cysteine through phenylalanine, is 14 amino acids long. Only CDR3 DNA is held: 42 bases, read in frame from base 1. The V end loses 4 bases and the J end loses 2 bases, and a stretch of 11 bases separates them.

Results and caveats for the whole study, not just this receptor: In vitro tests confirmed that a few of the cytomegalovirus-associated TCR beta chains recognize cytomegalovirus antigens. It was suggested by the authors that the approach could potentially be generalized to other disease states and immunological phenotypes. The classifier was reported to diagnose cytomegalovirus status with high specificity and sensitivity in both the original cohort and the validation cohort. All 120 or so repertoires were used to score co-occurrence in the validation cohort in a later analysis, because that analysis had no HLA typing for the cohort. A later analysis found that TCRs clustered in the first cohort also tended to co-occur in the 130 or so validation repertoires, with approximately 95% of cluster scores above 0. The study listed 150 to 200 TCR beta chains as associated with cytomegalovirus. Most TCR sequences were observed very rarely across donors, whereas some public TCRs were present in many individuals.

The source of this sequence is a man aged 30 to 39 in good health and CMV-seropositive. Sample: PBMCs. Here the chain combines TRBV27 and TRBJ1-2, with TRBD1 perhaps the D gene, on 6 matching bases. The CDR3 here reads CASSSLDSNYGYTF. In nucleotides, the sequence is TGTGCCAGCAGTTCGTTGGACAGCAACTATGGCTACACCTTC.